What follows is one T cell receptor (beta chain) and its context. The data stem from a study of OX40 agonist ivuxolimab in advanced cancers. The CDR3 totals 16 residues. Trimming left V 5 bases short and J 1 base short, with 15 bases between. In germline, CDR1 is SGHTA, CDR2 FQGNSA. TCRdb keeps only in-frame clones here, not all; method: immunoSEQ multiplex PCR. Of some 57,000 clones listed, 80% to 90% are singletons. Here the sequenced sample was CD4+ or CD8+ T cells sorted from blood, taken in a trial of the OX40 agonist ivuxolimab. The V and J genes are TRBV7-2 and TRBJ2-1; D possibly uses TRBD1 or TRBD2 (5 bases each). The TCR originated in an adult with an advanced solid tumor such as melanoma, head and neck, liver or kidney cancer. CDR3 amino acids: CASSPRAGQSYNEQFF. Here the CDR3 DNA reads TGTGCCAGCAGCCCCAGGGCGGGCCAGTCCTACAATGAGCAGTTCTTC.